These 15 T cell receptor beta chains came from one sample sequenced in a study. TCRdb recomputed calls from the 5' RACE reads with MiXCR, one row per CDR3 protein. Of over 50,000 distinct CDR3 sequences listed, around 25% are singletons. The sample consisted of tumor-infiltrating naive CD4+ T cells sorted from the breast tumor. Subset noted: naive CD4+ T cells, CD4+CD45RA+CD25-. Receptors were obtained from a female donor with breast cancer.

A note on this clonotype: This sequence may be a read error, since a much larger clone differs from it by one base. This chain joins TRBV20-1 and TRBJ1-2, with D possibly TRBD1 on 5 matching bases. Germline CDR1 is DFQATT and CDR2 is SNEGSKA (reference sequence). The V end lost 6 bases, the J end lost 5 bases, and 19 bases lay between the germline ends. CDR3 length: 14 amino acids. CDR3 in DNA: TGCAGTGCCCCTAGCCCAGGGTGGGCATATGGCTACACCTTC. Encoded protein: CSAPSPGWAYGYTF.

This clonotype was seen only a few times. The V call is TRBV6-5, the J call TRBJ1-5; 10 bases fit TRBD1. The J segment lost 1 base and the V segment lost 5 bases, leaving 5 bases of the junction unmatched. Per germline, CDR1 MNHEY and CDR2 SVGAGI. CDR3 size: 16 residues. The CDR3 is CASSETGGLSNQPQHF. The CDR3 DNA sequence: TGTGCCAGCAGTGAGACAGGGGGCTTAAGCAATCAGCCCCAGCATTTT.

This clonotype has just a few counts. The genes are TRBV5-5 and TRBJ2-1, with D hard to call. Germline loops: CDR1 SGHKS, CDR2 YYEKEE (reference sequence). This CDR3 region has 13 residues. V was pared by 7 bases and J by 2 bases, with 10 bases between. Here the CDR3 reads CASGPPTYNEQFF. CDR3 DNA sequence: TGTGCCAGCGGACCCCCGACCTACAATGAGCAGTTCTTC.

This clonotype came up many times. This rearrangement joins TRBV4-1 to TRBJ2-2, with 11 bases identical to TRBD2. Germline lookup yields CDR1 MGHRA and CDR2 YSYEKL. J lost 6 bases, V lost 5 bases, and 5 bases had no gene match. The length of the CDR3 is 15 residues. Here the CDR3 DNA reads TGCGCCAGCAGCTTTACTAGCGGGAGTCCCGGGGAGCTGTTTTTT. Its translation: CASSFTSGSPGELFF.

DNA of the CDR3: TGTGCCAGCAGACCAGGGACTAGCGGGAGTTACGAGCAGTACTTC. Residues: CASRPGTSGSYEQYF. The V and J genes are TRBV6-2 or TRBV6-3 and TRBJ2-7; TRBD2 matches at 14 bases. This CDR3 comprises 15 residues. CDR1 and CDR2 (germline): MNHEY, SVGEGT. J lost 4 bases, V lost 6 bases, and 5 bases had no gene match.

This clonotype was counted between two and nine times. The chain couples TRBV5-1 to TRBJ2-3; D is uncertain. V shed 4 bases and J shed 0 bases, with 18 bases lying between them. Germline CDR1 SGHRS, CDR2 YFSETQ. The CDR3 loop spans 17 amino acids. CDR3 loop: CASSEAREWQSTDTQYF. CDR3 nucleotide sequence: TGCGCCAGCAGCGAGGCGCGCGAGTGGCAGAGCACAGATACGCAGTATTTT.

This clonotype was counted between two and nine times. The chain joins TRBV28 to TRBJ1-2; 7 bases line up with TRBD1. With 8 bases clipped from V and 5 bases from J, the junction kept 8 bases outside the gene matches. CDR3 length equals 13 residues. Germline values: CDR1 MDHEN, CDR2 SYDVKM. This CDR3 is CASDAGTAYGYTF. In DNA form, the CDR3 reads TGTGCCAGCGACGCCGGGACAGCTTATGGCTACACCTTC.

This clonotype was counted between two and nine times. V is TRBV5-1 and J is TRBJ2-5; D is tentatively TRBD1 or TRBD2 (5 bases each). There are 16 residues in the CDR3. The germline CDR1 and CDR2 sequences are SGHRS and YFSETQ. V was trimmed by 3 bases and J by 5 bases, leaving 20 bases between them. As DNA, the CDR3 is TGCGCCAGCAGCTGGCCTCCCGGGACCAGTGGGGAGACCCAGTACTTC. Protein: CASSWPPGTSGETQYF.

For this clonotype: The junction does not match germline at one end; this may be a read error. The V and J genes are TRBV7-9 and TRBJ1-1; 7 bases line up with TRBD1. The CDR3 length is 15 residues. Germline V gene sequence: CDR1 SEHNR, CDR2 FQNEAQ (reference sequence). CDR3 coding DNA: TGTGCCAGCAGCGCCCAAGGCAGGGGGAACACTGAAGCCTTCTTT. Translated: CASSAQGRGNTEAFF.

This clonotype was seen a single time. The V and J genes are TRBV28 and TRBJ1-1; weak D call: TRBD1 (5 bases). The V gene lost 6 bases and the J gene lost 11 bases, with 16 bases spanning the gap. Germline V lookup: CDR1 MDHEN, CDR2 SYDVKM. This CDR3 comprises 12 residues. CDR3 sequence (DNA): TGTGCCAGCAGCCGGGGGACTTTGGGTGCTTTCTTT. Translated, it gives CASSRGTLGAFF.

The table lists this clonotype with a few counts. The chain employs TRBV5-1 and TRBJ2-3; TRBD1 aligns across 7 bases. Germline values: CDR1 SGHRS, CDR2 YFSETQ. There are 15 residues in the CDR3. Trimming removed 3 bases from V and 0 bases from J; junction bases left unmatched: 4. CDR3 amino acids: CASSSTTGSTDTQYF. The CDR3 DNA sequence: TGCGCCAGCAGCTCAACGACAGGGAGCACAGATACGCAGTATTTT.

As regards this clonotype: A read error may produce the germline difference seen at one junction end. The chain has TRBV5-1 and TRBJ2-2; D call uncertain. CDR3 length: 14 residues. The germline V gene has CDR1 SGHRS and CDR2 YFSETQ. The CDR3 reads CASRLDGNTGELFF. The CDR3 coding sequence is TGCGCCAGCAGGTTGGACGGGAACACCGGGGAGCTGTTTTTT.

This clonotype was seen more than once but under ten times. This chain uses TRBV28 with TRBJ2-4, with 7 bases aligning to TRBD1. With V trimmed by 4 bases and J by 9 bases, 9 bases remained unmatched. The CDR3 consists of 14 residues. CDR1 and CDR2 from the germline V gene are MDHEN and SYDVKM. In DNA form, the CDR3 reads TGTGCCAGCAGTTCGGGACAGTTATCGGGCATTCAGTACTTC. It translates to CASSSGQLSGIQYF.

In this sample, this clonotype turned up many times. The rearrangement links TRBV20-1 to TRBJ2-7, with 10 bases aligning to TRBD1. Germline CDR1 is DFQATT and CDR2 is SNEGSKA (reference sequence). The CDR3 runs to 13 residues. CDR3 DNA: TGCAGCTCTTCTGACAGGGGGCTTAACGAGCAGTACTTC. Translation: CSSSDRGLNEQYF.

This clonotype was counted at least ten times. The chain uses TRBV28 and TRBJ2-5; D unclear. Trimming removed 6 bases from V and 9 bases from J, with 14 bases in between. The CDR3 is made up of 12 amino acids. CDR1 is MDHEN, CDR2 SYDVKM, per germline. The CDR3 spells CASSELTEAQYF. DNA of the CDR3: TGTGCCAGCAGCGAATTGACGGAAGCCCAGTACTTC.